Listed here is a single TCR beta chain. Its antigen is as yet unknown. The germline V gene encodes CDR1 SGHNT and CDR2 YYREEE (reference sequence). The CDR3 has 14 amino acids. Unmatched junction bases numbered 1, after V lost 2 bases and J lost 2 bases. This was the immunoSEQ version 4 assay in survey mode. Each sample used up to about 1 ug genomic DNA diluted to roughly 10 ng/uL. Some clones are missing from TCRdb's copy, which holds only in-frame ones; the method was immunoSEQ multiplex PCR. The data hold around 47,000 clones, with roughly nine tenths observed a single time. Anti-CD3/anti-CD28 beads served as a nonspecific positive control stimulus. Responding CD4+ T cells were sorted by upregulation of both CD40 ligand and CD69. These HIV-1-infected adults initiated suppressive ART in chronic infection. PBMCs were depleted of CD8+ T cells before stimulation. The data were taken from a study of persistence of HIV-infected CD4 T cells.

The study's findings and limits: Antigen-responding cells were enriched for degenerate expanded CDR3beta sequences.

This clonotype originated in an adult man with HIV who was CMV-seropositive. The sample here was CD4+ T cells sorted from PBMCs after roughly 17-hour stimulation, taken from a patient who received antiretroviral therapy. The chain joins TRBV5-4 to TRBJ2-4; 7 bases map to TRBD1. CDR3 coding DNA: TGTGCCAGCAGCTTACAGGGGTCCAAAAACATTCAGTACTTC. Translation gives CASSLQGSKNIQYF.